The T cell receptor (beta chain) under discussion was sequenced for a study of T cell responses to AZD1222 COVID-19 vaccine. General study points: None of the repertoires were sampled until the peak T cell response had passed.

In regard to this clone: Its antigen is currently unknown.

Sequencing used immunoSEQ multiplex PCR; TCRdb keeps in-frame clones, though not all of them. The top ten hold less than 3% of the sample, which has 200,000 or so clones, 87% seen once. V was clipped by 7 bases and J by 1 base, with 13 bases between them. The CDR3 loop spans 14 amino acids. CDR1 and CDR2 from the germline V gene are SGHAT and FQNNGV. The receptor was isolated from an adult in good health. The material sequenced was peripheral blood, taken on day 0 of MenACWY control vaccination. The genes are TRBV11-2 and TRBJ1-1, with D unresolved. The CDR3 DNA reads as TGTGCCAGCATCCCAGGTGTAGGGAACACTGAAGCTTTCTTT. Translated, it gives CASIPGVGNTEAFF.